The rows below give T cell receptor beta chains drawn from one sample of a study of blood T cell repertoires in COVID-19. Using immunoSEQ multiplex PCR, the repertoire was profiled, and TCRdb retains in-frame clones only, with some absent. The table shows 85,000 to 90,000 clones, with 75% to 90% occurring only once. Sample: peripheral blood. These receptor sequences come from a human donor in a cohort sampled during active COVID-19. The CDR3 runs from the conserved cysteine through the conserved F or W. Fields, in order: J gene, D gene, V gene, clone size, CDR3 protein, CDR3 DNA. A D gene is named only where the DNA matches it firmly. Only some rows state a clone size, as once, few, many or a class for expanded clones.

TRBJ1-4	NA	TRBV18	NA	CASSQTRSTNEKLFF	TGTGCCAGCTCCCAAACGCGATCAACTAATGAAAAACTGTTTTTT
TRBJ1-1	NA	TRBV20-1	once	CSARGRSEAFF	TGCAGTGCTAGAGGGAGGAGTGAAGCTTTCTTT
TRBJ1-2	NA	TRBV3-1/TRBV3-2	many	CASSTASYGYTF	TGTGCCAGCAGCACTGCCTCGTATGGCTACACCTTC
TRBJ2-1	NA	TRBV28	NA	CASSSFQTDRPYNEQFF	TGTGCCAGCAGTTCCTTCCAAACAGATAGGCCCTACAATGAGCAGTTCTTC
TRBJ2-1	TRBD1	TRBV11-2	NA	CASSPRTGVNNEQFF	TGTGCCAGCAGCCCCCGGACAGGGGTAAACAATGAGCAGTTCTTC
TRBJ2-1	NA	TRBV28	NA	CATEGGIKSYNEQFF	TGTGCCACAGAAGGCGGGATAAAATCTTACAATGAGCAGTTCTTC
TRBJ1-2	TRBD1	TRBV20-1	NA	CSAMTGWSYTF	TGCAGTGCCATGACAGGGTGGAGCTACACCTTC
TRBJ1-1	TRBD1	TRBV19	NA	CASKLQGATEAFF	TGTGCCAGTAAACTTCAGGGGGCGACTGAAGCTTTCTTT
TRBJ2-1	TRBD2	TRBV9	NA	CASSVEGKRERNEQFF	TGTGCCAGCAGCGTAGAGGGAAAGCGGGAGAGGAATGAGCAGTTCTTC
TRBJ2-2	NA	TRBV21-1	NA	CASSTQRGDGELFF	TGTGCCAGCAGCACCCAGCGCGGTGACGGGGAGCTGTTTTTT
TRBJ2-7	TRBD2	TRBV28	NA	CASSPWGREGPWEQYF	TGTGCCAGCAGCCCTTGGGGGCGGGAGGGCCCGTGGGAGCAGTACTTC
TRBJ2-2	NA	TRBV9	NA	CASSPDPRAGELFF	TGTGCCAGCAGCCCCGACCCGAGGGCCGGGGAGCTGTTTTTT
TRBJ2-2	NA	TRBV6-5	once	CASSYSEGTATGELFF	TGTGCCAGCAGTTACTCAGAGGGTACGGCCACCGGGGAGCTGTTTTTT
TRBJ2-7	NA	TRBV28	NA	CASSDGDTAYEQYF	TGTGCCAGCAGCGACGGGGACACAGCCTACGAGCAGTACTTC
TRBJ2-2	TRBD2	TRBV5-6	once	CASSFSLTSGRGTGELFF	TGTGCCAGCAGCTTCTCACTAACTAGCGGGAGGGGGACCGGGGAGCTGTTTTTT
TRBJ1-2	NA	TRBV27	NA	CATSFGGGADLYGYTF	TGTGCTACTTCGTTTGGGGGAGGGGCCGACCTCTATGGCTACACCTTC
TRBJ2-2	NA	TRBV10-3	NA	CAISEGGSSEELFF	TGTGCCATCAGTGAGGGAGGAAGTTCGGAGGAGCTGTTTTTT
TRBJ2-5	NA	TRBV19	NA	CASSIVAAGFVQETQYF	TGTGCCAGTAGTATAGTAGCTGCGGGTTTCGTCCAAGAGACCCAGTACTTC
TRBJ2-1	NA	TRBV2	NA	CASSSPGGLKYNEQFF	TGTGCCAGCAGTAGCCCTGGGGGACTGAAATACAATGAGCAGTTCTTC
TRBJ2-1	TRBD1	TRBV29-1	NA	CSVEIGQGARGYNEQFF	TGCAGCGTTGAGATTGGGCAGGGGGCTAGAGGGTACAATGAGCAGTTCTTC
TRBJ1-4	NA	TRBV4-1	once	CASSQVGRGGREGEKLFF	TGCGCCAGCAGCCAAGTAGGGAGGGGAGGCAGGGAGGGCGAAAAACTGTTTTTT
TRBJ1-1	NA	TRBV30	NA	CAWSPGGLEAFF	TGTGCCTGGAGTCCCGGGGGGCTTGAAGCTTTCTTT
TRBJ2-5	TRBD1	TRBV5-6	NA	CASSFRTGAQETQYF	TGTGCCAGCAGCTTTCGGACAGGGGCCCAAGAGACCCAGTACTTC
TRBJ1-4	TRBD1	TRBV11-2	NA	CASSLAPQGATNEKLFF	TGTGCCAGCAGCTTAGCCCCGCAGGGGGCAACTAATGAAAAACTGTTTTTT
TRBJ1-2	NA	TRBV5-1	NA	CASSLVEGSLYGYTF	TGCGCCAGCAGCTTGGTCGAGGGCAGCCTCTATGGCTACACCTTC
TRBJ2-1	TRBD2	TRBV7-3	NA	CASSPGTSGNGDEQFF	TGTGCCAGCAGCCCCGGGACTAGCGGGAATGGAGATGAGCAGTTCTTC
TRBJ1-2	NA	TRBV5-5	NA	CASSLLGDYGYTF	TGTGCCAGCAGCTTGCTAGGGGACTATGGCTACACCTTC
TRBJ2-3	NA	TRBV18	NA	CASSSLDRMTSTDTQYF	TGTGCCAGCTCATCACTGGACAGAATGACTAGCACAGATACGCAGTATTTT
TRBJ1-2	NA	TRBV9	NA	CASSVVDTRTYGYTF	TGTGCCAGCAGCGTAGTGGACACGCGAACCTATGGCTACACCTTC
TRBJ2-3	NA	TRBV7-8	few	CASSLAGDTDTQYF	TGTGCCAGCAGCTTAGCGGGAGACACAGATACGCAGTATTTT
TRBJ1-1	NA	TRBV20-1	NA	CSARGPTEAFF	TGCAGTGCTAGAGGGCCTACTGAAGCTTTCTTT
TRBJ2-1	NA	TRBV5-4	few	CASSLAGVHEQFF	TGTGCCAGCAGCTTGGCCGGGGTACATGAGCAGTTCTTC
TRBJ1-3	TRBD1	TRBV10-2	NA	CASSEEGAPGNTIYF	TGCGCCAGCAGTGAGGAGGGGGCGCCTGGAAACACCATATATTTT
TRBJ2-7	TRBD1	TRBV20-1	NA	CSASSGTGTYEQYF	TGCAGTGCTAGTTCCGGGACAGGGACCTACGAGCAGTACTTC
TRBJ2-2	TRBD1	TRBV6-1	NA	CASSWGQPLFF	TGTGCCAGCAGTTGGGGACAGCCGCTGTTTTTT
TRBJ1-1	NA	TRBV7-3	NA	CASSLIASAEAFF	TGTGCCAGCAGCTTAATAGCGTCGGCTGAAGCTTTCTTT
TRBJ1-5	NA	TRBV15	NA	CATSSATAQPQHF	TGTGCCACCAGCAGCGCGACAGCTCAGCCCCAGCATTTT
TRBJ2-4	NA	TRBV6-9	once	CARGGIAKNIQYF	TGTGCCAGGGGGGGAATAGCCAAAAACATTCAGTACTTC
TRBJ1-4	NA	TRBV12-3/TRBV12-4	NA	CASSPDTRVVFF	TGTGCCAGCAGTCCTGACACCCGCGTGGTGTTTTTT
TRBJ1-4	TRBD1	TRBV24-1	NA	CATSDDRTGVEKLFF	TGTGCCACCAGTGATGACAGGACAGGGGTTGAAAAACTGTTTTTT
TRBJ1-5	TRBD1	TRBV28	few	CASSPRGQGVQPQHF	TGTGCCAGCAGTCCACGGGGACAGGGTGTTCAGCCCCAGCATTTT
TRBJ2-3	TRBD2	TRBV2	NA	CASTFVAGGPSDTQYF	TGTGCCAGCACCTTTGTAGCGGGAGGGCCCTCAGATACGCAGTATTTT
TRBJ2-1	TRBD1	TRBV6-6	NA	CASRRNRGSNEQFF	TGTGCCAGCAGAAGGAACAGGGGTTCCAATGAGCAGTTCTTC
TRBJ2-5	TRBD1	TRBV29-1	NA	CSVGTPDRGGETQYF	TGCAGCGTTGGAACGCCCGACAGGGGGGGAGAGACCCAGTACTTC
TRBJ1-1	NA	TRBV7-9	NA	CASSLTGKNTEAFF	TGTGCCAGCAGCTTGACGGGAAAGAACACTGAAGCTTTCTTT
TRBJ1-2	TRBD1	TRBV11-2	NA	CASTPMDRELYGYTF	TGTGCCAGCACCCCAATGGACAGGGAGCTCTATGGCTACACCTTC
TRBJ2-5	NA	TRBV30	NA	CAWSTGLETQYF	TGTGCCTGGAGTACAGGGCTAGAGACCCAGTACTTC
TRBJ2-5	NA	TRBV29-1	NA	CSVEDNDGSGRETQYF	TGCAGCGTTGAAGATAACGACGGGTCAGGGAGGGAGACCCAGTACTTC
TRBJ1-1	NA	TRBV28	NA	CASSPTRTGSEAEAFF	TGTGCCAGCAGTCCAACCCGAACAGGGTCTGAGGCTGAAGCTTTCTTT
TRBJ1-6	TRBD1	TRBV30	NA	CAWREDGRGNSPLHF	TGTGCCTGGAGGGAAGACGGCAGGGGGAATTCACCCCTCCACTTT
TRBJ2-1	TRBD1	TRBV7-3	NA	CASSSDRGSYNEQFF	TGTGCCAGCAGCTCAGACAGGGGTTCCTACAATGAGCAGTTCTTC
TRBJ2-7	NA	TRBV7-9	NA	CASSPTRDEQYF	TGTGCCAGCAGTCCAACTAGAGACGAGCAGTACTTC
TRBJ1-1	NA	TRBV28	NA	CASRLMGGGGLTEAFF	TGTGCCAGCCGTCTTATGGGGGGGGGAGGCTTAACTGAAGCTTTCTTT
TRBJ1-1	NA	TRBV12-3/TRBV12-4	NA	CASKRQENTEAFF	TGTGCCAGCAAAAGACAGGAGAACACTGAAGCTTTCTTT
TRBJ2-1	TRBD2	TRBV27	NA	CASSPGTSGPYNEQFF	TGTGCCAGCAGTCCTGGGACTAGCGGTCCCTACAATGAGCAGTTCTTC